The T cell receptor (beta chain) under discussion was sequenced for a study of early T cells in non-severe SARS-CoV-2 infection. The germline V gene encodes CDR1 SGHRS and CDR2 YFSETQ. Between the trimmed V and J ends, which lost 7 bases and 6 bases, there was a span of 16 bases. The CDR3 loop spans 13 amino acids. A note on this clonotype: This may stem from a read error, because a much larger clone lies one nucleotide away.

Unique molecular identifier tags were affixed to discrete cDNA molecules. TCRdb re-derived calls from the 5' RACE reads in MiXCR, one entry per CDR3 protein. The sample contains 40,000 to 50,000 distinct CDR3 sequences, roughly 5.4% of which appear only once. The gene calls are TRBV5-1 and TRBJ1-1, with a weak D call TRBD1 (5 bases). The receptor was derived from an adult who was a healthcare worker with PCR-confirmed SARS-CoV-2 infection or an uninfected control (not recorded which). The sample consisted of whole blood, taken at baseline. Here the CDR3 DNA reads TGCGCCAGCGGCTGGGGCCGACCGGCTGAAGCTTTCTTT. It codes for CASGWGRPAEAFF. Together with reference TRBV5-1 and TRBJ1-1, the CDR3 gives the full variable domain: KAGVTQTPRYLIKTRGQQVTLSCSPISGHRSVSWYQQTPGQGLQFLFEYFSETQRNKGNFPGRFSGRQFSNSRSEMNVSTLELGDSALYLCASGWGRPAEAFFGQGTRLTVV.